A selection of T cell receptor beta chains follows, all from one sample in a study of T cell responses to AZD1222 COVID-19 vaccine. The repertoire was sequenced with immunoSEQ multiplex PCR; TCRdb's copy has only in-frame clones and lacks some. The data contain roughly 150,000 clones, about 92% of them singletons. Source: peripheral blood, taken 28 days after the second AZD1222 dose. These receptors were obtained from an adult who received the AZD1222 COVID-19 vaccine. Each CDR3 is given with its conserved first and last residue. A D gene is named only where the DNA matches it firmly. Expanded clones get a size class; other rows say once, few or many, or leave the size out.

j_call	v_call	d_call	clone_size	cdr3_nt	cdr3_aa
TRBJ1-5	TRBV24-1	NA	NA	TGTGCCACCAGTGACCCGACAGGTGACAATCAGCCCCAGCATTTT	CATSDPTGDNQPQHF
TRBJ1-2	TRBV18	NA	once	TGTGCCAGCTCACCACCTGAAGGATCCTATGGCTACACCTTC	CASSPPEGSYGYTF
TRBJ1-5	TRBV27	NA	few	TGTGCCAGCAGTTTTTCCTACAATTCCGGTCAGCCCCAGCATTTT	CASSFSYNSGQPQHF
TRBJ2-7	TRBV6-2/TRBV6-3	NA	NA	TGTGCCAGCACCCCACCAAATAGTTACGAGCAGTACTTC	CASTPPNSYEQYF
TRBJ1-4	TRBV7-9	NA	NA	TGTGCCAGCAGCTTAGCGATGGGGGAAGGTGCGAGGGGAAAACTGTTTTTT	CASSLAMGEGARGKLFF
TRBJ1-3	TRBV29-1	TRBD1	NA	TGCAGCGTTGAACCGAGACAGGGGGCTGGAAACACCATATATTTT	CSVEPRQGAGNTIYF
TRBJ2-1	TRBV7-2	TRBD2	NA	TGTGCCAGCAGCAAACGGGAGGGCCTAGGAAATGAGCAGTTCTTC	CASSKREGLGNEQFF
TRBJ1-6	TRBV28	NA	once	TGTGCCAGCAGTTTATTGGATTCACCCCTCCACTTT	CASSLLDSPLHF
TRBJ1-5	TRBV30	NA	NA	TGTGCCTGGAGTGCAGGGATAGGTCAGCCCCAGCATTTT	CAWSAGIGQPQHF
TRBJ2-1	TRBV3-1/TRBV3-2	NA	NA	TGTGCCAGCAGCCAAGAAGGGGGGATCTACAATGAGCAGTTCTTC	CASSQEGGIYNEQFF
TRBJ1-3	TRBV7-9	NA	NA	TGTGCCAGCAGCTTAACTGGAAACACCATATATTTT	CASSLTGNTIYF
TRBJ2-5	TRBV18	NA	once	TGTGCCAGCTCAAGTGCCTCGAAAGAGACCCAGTACTTC	CASSSASKETQYF
TRBJ1-2	TRBV18	TRBD1	few	TGTGCCAGCTCACCACGCCAGCCGGGGGGGACAGGGGACGGAGGCTACACCTTC	CASSPRQPGGTGDGGYTF
TRBJ1-3	TRBV6-5	NA	NA	TGTGCCAGCAGTTTCGGGCCAGCAAGGGGAAACACCATATATTTT	CASSFGPARGNTIYF
TRBJ1-6	TRBV6-5	NA	once	TGTGCCAGCAGTTTAGACGCCACCTATAATTCACCCCTCCACTTT	CASSLDATYNSPLHF
TRBJ1-2	TRBV10-3	NA	NA	TGTGCCATCAGGACCGGGACTCTTGAGCAGGATGGCTACACCTTC	CAIRTGTLEQDGYTF
TRBJ2-5	TRBV27	NA	NA	TGTGCCAGCAGTTTAGGGGGGATTGGGGAAGAGACCCAGTACTTC	CASSLGGIGEETQYF
TRBJ2-7	TRBV15	NA	NA	TGTGCCACCAGCAGAGGTGCGGGTATAAGTTACGAGCAGTACTTC	CATSRGAGISYEQYF
TRBJ2-7	TRBV5-3	NA	once	TGTGCCAGAAGCCCACCCCCTACACCTCTAGCGAGGACCTCCGAGCAGTACTTC	CARSPPPTPLARTSEQYF
TRBJ1-6	TRBV2	NA	few	TGTGCCAGCAGTGAAGCCCAAGGGGACTATAATTCACCCCTCCACTTT	CASSEAQGDYNSPLHF
TRBJ1-6	TRBV2	NA	NA	TGTGCCAGCAGTGAACAGGGAACCTATAATTCACCCCTCCACTTT	CASSEQGTYNSPLHF
TRBJ2-1	TRBV13	TRBD2	NA	TGTGCCAGCAGCTTAGAAAGCGGGAGGCTCCGGAATGAGCAGTTCTTC	CASSLESGRLRNEQFF
TRBJ2-3	TRBV28	NA	NA	TGTGCCAGCAGTCTTCCCGTTGGGGGTTGGGATACGCAGTATTTT	CASSLPVGGWDTQYF
TRBJ1-4	TRBV30	NA	NA	TGTGCCTGGAGTGATTTGCGGGTGTCAACTAATGAAAAACTGTTTTTT	CAWSDLRVSTNEKLFF
TRBJ2-3	TRBV9	TRBD2	NA	TGTGCCAGCAGCCGAGCGGGGTACACAGATACGCAGTATTTT	CASSRAGYTDTQYF
TRBJ2-7	TRBV25-1	NA	NA	TGTGCCAGCAGTGATAGCTACGAGCAGTACTTC	CASSDSYEQYF
TRBJ2-3	TRBV9	NA	NA	TGTGCCAGCAGTTTTGCGGATACGCAGTATTTT	CASSFADTQYF
TRBJ2-5	TRBV3-1/TRBV3-2	NA	NA	TGTGCCAGCAGCCTCGGACCGAAAGGGACCCAGTACTTC	CASSLGPKGTQYF
TRBJ1-5	TRBV28	NA	NA	TGTGCCAGCACTGTTTCGGGGCAGCCCCAGCATTTT	CASTVSGQPQHF
TRBJ1-4	TRBV5-5	NA	NA	TGTGCCAGCAGTCCAGGGGTTGCAACTAATGAAAAACTGTTTTTT	CASSPGVATNEKLFF
TRBJ2-5	TRBV29-1	TRBD2	NA	TGCAGCGTTGAAGTGGGAATAGCGGGAGGGGCCGGGGCCCAGTACTTC	CSVEVGIAGGAGAQYF
TRBJ1-5	TRBV2	NA	NA	TGTGCCAGCAGTGTTGGGGGCAATCAGCCCCAGCATTTT	CASSVGGNQPQHF
TRBJ2-2	TRBV3-1/TRBV3-2	NA	few	TGTGCCAGCAGCCAAGAGCAAGGGCACGGCACCGGGGAGCTGTTTTTT	CASSQEQGHGTGELFF
TRBJ1-4	TRBV4-1	TRBD1	once	TGCGCCAGCAGCCCGACAGGGGTTAATGAAAAACTGTTTTTT	CASSPTGVNEKLFF
TRBJ1-5	TRBV19	NA	NA	TGTGCCAGTAGTCGATCAGTTGATAGCGGGTATGGAGAACAGCCCCAGCATTTT	CASSRSVDSGYGEQPQHF
TRBJ1-5	TRBV30	TRBD1	NA	TGTGCCTGGAGTACCCTGGACAGGGACAATCAGCCCCAGCATTTT	CAWSTLDRDNQPQHF
TRBJ1-5	TRBV25-1	NA	few	TGTGCCAGCAGTGCGGACACTTCCAATCAGCCCCAGCATTTT	CASSADTSNQPQHF
TRBJ1-5	TRBV28	NA	once	TGTGCCAGCAGTTTAGCGACTCGGGCTCAGCCCCAGCATTTT	CASSLATRAQPQHF
TRBJ1-2	TRBV7-9	TRBD1	NA	TGTGCCAGCAGCGAGGGGACAGAAACTTCCTATGGCTACACCTTC	CASSEGTETSYGYTF
TRBJ2-1	TRBV29-1	TRBD2	NA	TGCAGCGTTAAAACTAGCGGGGGGACAAACAATGAGCAGTTCTTC	CSVKTSGGTNNEQFF
TRBJ2-2	TRBV12-3/TRBV12-4	NA	NA	TGTGCCAGCAACCCCGCCCCGGGCGGGGAGCTGTTTTTT	CASNPAPGGELFF
TRBJ2-7	TRBV29-1	NA	few	TGCAGCGTACCCCGGGACAACGGGTACGAGCAGTACTTC	CSVPRDNGYEQYF
TRBJ2-7	TRBV27	TRBD1	NA	TGTGCCAGCAGTTTATCGAGGGACAGGGGGCATGAGCAGTACTTC	CASSLSRDRGHEQYF
TRBJ1-2	TRBV6-5	NA	NA	TGTGCCAGCAGTTACAGCGGGGAGCGGGCCTATGGCTACACCTTC	CASSYSGERAYGYTF
TRBJ1-1	TRBV28	NA	NA	TGTGCCAGCAGGCTATGGACGGCGAACACTGAAGCTTTCTTT	CASRLWTANTEAFF
TRBJ1-3	TRBV5-1	NA	NA	TGCGCCAGCAGCCCGAGGGACCGCTCTGGAAACACCATATATTTT	CASSPRDRSGNTIYF
TRBJ1-4	TRBV5-6	TRBD1	NA	TGTGCCAGCAGCGCAGGGACAGCCCTAATTGAAAAACTGTTTTTT	CASSAGTALIEKLFF
TRBJ1-2	TRBV10-3	TRBD1	NA	TGTGCCATCAGTGAGTCGCTGGACAGGGGAATGAACTATGGCTACACCTTC	CAISESLDRGMNYGYTF
TRBJ2-2	TRBV30	NA	NA	TGTGCCCGCACAGGGGCGGGGGCCGGGGAGCTGTTTTTT	CARTGAGAGELFF
TRBJ2-4	TRBV11-2	TRBD2	NA	TGTGCCAGCAGCTTACCGACTAGCACAGCCAAAAACATTCAGTACTTC	CASSLPTSTAKNIQYF
TRBJ1-2	TRBV5-6	TRBD1	once	TGTGCCAGCACCTTAAAAACCGGGACAGGGCCTAAAAACTATGGCTACACCTTC	CASTLKTGTGPKNYGYTF
TRBJ1-3	TRBV19	NA	few	TGTGCCAGTAGTAACCCGGGACAAGGGAGCTCTGGAAACACCATATATTTT	CASSNPGQGSSGNTIYF
TRBJ2-7	TRBV12-5	NA	NA	TGTGCTAGTGGTTTGGGACAAGGTTACGAGCAGTACTTC	CASGLGQGYEQYF
TRBJ1-2	TRBV5-1	TRBD1	few	TGCGCCAGCAGCGAGAACAGGGGGCATAACTATGGCTACACCTTC	CASSENRGHNYGYTF
TRBJ2-2	TRBV30	NA	NA	TGTGCCTGGAGTAGAGCGGGCTCGAACACCGGGGAGCTGTTTTTT	CAWSRAGSNTGELFF